This TCR beta chain was retrieved from a study of blood T cells in healthy people across ages. Turning to the study itself: Through template switching, about one barcoded beta molecule was captured per two T cells, as measured in model experiments.

A second PCR, run for roughly 7 to 12 cycles, used a sample-barcoded 5' primer plus a J-beta primer mix. TCRdb recomputed calls from the 5' RACE reads with MiXCR, one row per CDR3 protein. The sample consists of a few hundred thousand distinct CDR3 sequences, 25% to 30% of them appearing once. A few counts support this clonotype. V dropped 5 bases and J dropped 6; count of bases not matched to a gene: 9. The CDR3 covers 16 residues. Per germline, CDR1 SGHTA and CDR2 FQGNSA. What was sequenced was blood. The chain couples TRBV7-2 to TRBJ2-5; TRBD2 agrees at 13 bases. The sequence was collected from a woman between 65 and 79 years old in good health. The CDR3 protein is CASSLLTSGGTKTQYF. CDR3 nucleotides: TGTGCCAGCAGCCTGCTGACTAGCGGGGGGACGAAGACCCAGTACTTC.